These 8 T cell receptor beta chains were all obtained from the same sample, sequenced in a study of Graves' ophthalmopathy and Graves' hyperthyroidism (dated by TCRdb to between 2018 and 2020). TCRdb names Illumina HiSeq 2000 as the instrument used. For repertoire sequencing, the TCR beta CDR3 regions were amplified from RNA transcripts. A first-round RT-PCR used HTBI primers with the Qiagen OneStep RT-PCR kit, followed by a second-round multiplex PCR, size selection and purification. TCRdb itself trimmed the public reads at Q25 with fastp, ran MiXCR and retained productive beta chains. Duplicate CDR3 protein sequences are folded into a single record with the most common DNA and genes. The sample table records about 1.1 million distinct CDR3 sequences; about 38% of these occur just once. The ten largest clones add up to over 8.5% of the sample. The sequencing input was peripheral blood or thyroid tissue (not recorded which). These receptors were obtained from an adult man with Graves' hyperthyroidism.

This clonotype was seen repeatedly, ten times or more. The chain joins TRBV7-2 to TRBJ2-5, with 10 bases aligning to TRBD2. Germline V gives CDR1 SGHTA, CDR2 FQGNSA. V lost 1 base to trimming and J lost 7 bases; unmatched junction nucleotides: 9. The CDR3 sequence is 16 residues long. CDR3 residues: CASSLEGASGSLTQYF. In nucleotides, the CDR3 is TGTGCCAGCAGCTTAGAAGGAGCTAGCGGGAGTCTGACCCAGTACTTC.

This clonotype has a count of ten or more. The CDR3 region has the DNA TGTGCCAGCAGCTTAGAGGGGACTAGCGGTTCCTACGAGCAGTACTTC. Protein: CASSLEGTSGSYEQYF. The chain couples TRBV11-2 to TRBJ2-7; 11 bases line up with TRBD2. The CDR3 consists of 16 residues. With 0 bases clipped from V and 1 base from J, the junction kept 2 bases outside the gene matches. CDR1 SGHAT and CDR2 FQNNGV come from the germline V gene.

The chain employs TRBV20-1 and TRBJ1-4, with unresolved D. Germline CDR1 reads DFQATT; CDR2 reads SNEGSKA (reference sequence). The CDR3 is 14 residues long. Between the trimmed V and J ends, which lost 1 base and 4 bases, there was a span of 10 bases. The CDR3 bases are TGCAGTGCTAGAGGTGGCAGCCGTAATGAAAAACTGTTTTTT. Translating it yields CSARGGSRNEKLFF.

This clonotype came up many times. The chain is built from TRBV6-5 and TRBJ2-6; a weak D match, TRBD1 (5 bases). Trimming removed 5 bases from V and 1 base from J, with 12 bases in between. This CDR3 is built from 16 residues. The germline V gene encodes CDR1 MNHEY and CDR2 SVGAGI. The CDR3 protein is CASSEQGVSGANVLTF. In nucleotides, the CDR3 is TGTGCCAGCAGTGAACAAGGGGTGTCTGGGGCCAACGTCCTGACTTTC.

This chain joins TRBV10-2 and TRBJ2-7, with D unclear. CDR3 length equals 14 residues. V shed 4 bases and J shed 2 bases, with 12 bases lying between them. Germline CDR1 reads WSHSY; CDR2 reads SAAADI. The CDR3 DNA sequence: TGCGCCAGCAGTGCCAGCAGCGCCACCTACGAGCAGTACTTC. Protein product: CASSASSATYEQYF.

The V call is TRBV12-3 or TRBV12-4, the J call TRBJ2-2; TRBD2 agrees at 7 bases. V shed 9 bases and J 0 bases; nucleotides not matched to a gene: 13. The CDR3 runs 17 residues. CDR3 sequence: CASTYLGGGTNTGELFF. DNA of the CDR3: TGTGCCAGTACATACCTTGGGGGGGGTACGAACACCGGGGAGCTGTTTTTT.

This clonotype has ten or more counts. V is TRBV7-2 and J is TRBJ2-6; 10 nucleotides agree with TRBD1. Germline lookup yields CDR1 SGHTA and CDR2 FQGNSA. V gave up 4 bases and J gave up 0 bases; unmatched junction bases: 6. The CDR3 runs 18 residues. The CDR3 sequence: CASSWTGGDPSGANVLTF. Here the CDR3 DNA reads TGTGCCAGCAGCTGGACAGGGGGAGATCCCTCTGGGGCCAACGTCCTGACTTTC. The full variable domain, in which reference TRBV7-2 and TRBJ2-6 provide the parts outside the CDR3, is GAGVSQSPSNKVTEKGKDVELRCDPISGHTALYWYRQSLGQGLEFLIYFQGNSAPDKSGLPSDRFSAERTGGSVSTLTIQRTQQEDSAVYLCASSWTGGDPSGANVLTFGAGSRLTVL.

The CDR3 reads CASSSAGQGATKAFF. The DNA of the CDR3 is TGTGCCAGCAGTTCCGCGGGACAGGGGGCGACTAAAGCTTTCTTT. The chain joins TRBV27 to TRBJ1-1; 12 nucleotides line up with TRBD1. Germline V lookup: CDR1 MNHEY, CDR2 SMNVEV (reference sequence). Trimming took 4 bases from V and 9 from J; bases not matched to a gene: 9. The CDR3 runs 15 residues.